This T cell receptor (beta chain) appears in the sequencing data of a study of T-cell memory formation after mild COVID-19. Study background: TCR clusters mostly belonged to single donors.

The CDR3 length is 18 residues. Germline V lookup: CDR1 SGHRS, CDR2 YFSETQ. V lost 4 bases, J lost 5 bases, and 28 bases lay in between. This clonotype was counted only a few times. TCRdb reprocessed the 5' RACE reads with MiXCR, giving one entry per CDR3 protein. Among about 340,000 distinct CDR3 sequences, approximately 16% were seen once, and the ten largest hold about a fifth. The source is a man aged 18 to 30 who had mild COVID-19 (a few samples of this study predate the infection). Cell type and time point are not known. The V call is TRBV5-1, the J call TRBJ2-7; D ambiguous. The sequenced material came from PBMCs or a T cell subset sorted from them (not recorded which). CDR3 in DNA: TGCGCCAGCAGCCGTTCCCCGACATCCCCCACCCAATACGACGAGCAGTACTTC. Translated, it gives CASSRSPTSPTQYDEQYF. The full variable domain, with the rest looked up from reference TRBV5-1 and TRBJ2-7, is KAGVTQTPRYLIKTRGQQVTLSCSPISGHRSVSWYQQTPGQGLQFLFEYFSETQRNKGNFPGRFSGRQFSNSRSEMNVSTLELGDSALYLCASSRSPTSPTQYDEQYFGPGTRLTVT.